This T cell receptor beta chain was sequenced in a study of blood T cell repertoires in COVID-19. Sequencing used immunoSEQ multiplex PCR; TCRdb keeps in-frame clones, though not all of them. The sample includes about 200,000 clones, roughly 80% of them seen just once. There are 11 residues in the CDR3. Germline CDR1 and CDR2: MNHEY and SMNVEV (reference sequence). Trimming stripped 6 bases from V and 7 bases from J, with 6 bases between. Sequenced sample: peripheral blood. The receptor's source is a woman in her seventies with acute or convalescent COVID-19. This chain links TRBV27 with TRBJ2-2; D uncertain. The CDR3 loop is CASSGYGELFF. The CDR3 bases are TGTGCCAGCAGCGGGTACGGGGAGCTGTTTTTT.